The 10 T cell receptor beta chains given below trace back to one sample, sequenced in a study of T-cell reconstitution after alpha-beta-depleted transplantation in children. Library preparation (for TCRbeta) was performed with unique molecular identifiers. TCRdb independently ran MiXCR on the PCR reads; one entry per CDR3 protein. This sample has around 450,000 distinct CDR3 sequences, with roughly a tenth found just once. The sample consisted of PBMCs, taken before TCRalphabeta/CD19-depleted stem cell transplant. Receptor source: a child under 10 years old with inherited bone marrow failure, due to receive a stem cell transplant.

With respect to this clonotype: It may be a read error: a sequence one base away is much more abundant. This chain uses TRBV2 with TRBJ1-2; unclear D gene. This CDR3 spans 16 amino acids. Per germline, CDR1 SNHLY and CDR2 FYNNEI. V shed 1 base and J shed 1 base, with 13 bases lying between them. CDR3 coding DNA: TGTGCCAGCAGTGAAGGTGCTACTGTTGGTAACTATGGCTACACCTTC. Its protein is CASSEGATVGNYGYTF.

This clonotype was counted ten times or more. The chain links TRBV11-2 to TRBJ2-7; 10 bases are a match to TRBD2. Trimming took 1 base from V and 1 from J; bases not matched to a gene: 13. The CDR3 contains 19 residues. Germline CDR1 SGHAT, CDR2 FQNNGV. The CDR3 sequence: CASSLVGGWASGSSYEQYF. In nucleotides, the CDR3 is TGTGCCAGCAGCTTAGTTGGGGGCTGGGCTAGCGGGAGTTCCTACGAGCAGTACTTC.

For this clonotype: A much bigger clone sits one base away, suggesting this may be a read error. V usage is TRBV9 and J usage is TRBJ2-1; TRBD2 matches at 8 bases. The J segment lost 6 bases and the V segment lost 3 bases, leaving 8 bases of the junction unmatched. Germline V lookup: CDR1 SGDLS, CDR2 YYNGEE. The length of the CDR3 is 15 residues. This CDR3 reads CASSEREGAANEQFF. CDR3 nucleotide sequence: TGTGCCAGCAGCGAACGGGAGGGCGCCGCCAATGAGCAGTTCTTC.

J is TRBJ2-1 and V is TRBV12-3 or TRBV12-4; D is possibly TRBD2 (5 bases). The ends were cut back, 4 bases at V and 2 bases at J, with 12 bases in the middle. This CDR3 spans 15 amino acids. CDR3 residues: CASSWERNTYNEQFF. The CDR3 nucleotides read TGTGCCAGCAGTTGGGAGCGGAATACCTACAATGAGCAGTTCTTC.

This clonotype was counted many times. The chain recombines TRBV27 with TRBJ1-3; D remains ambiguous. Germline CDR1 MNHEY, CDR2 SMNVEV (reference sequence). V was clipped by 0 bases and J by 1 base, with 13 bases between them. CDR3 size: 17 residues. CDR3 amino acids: CASSLSGFGASGNTIYF. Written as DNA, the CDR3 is TGTGCCAGCAGTTTATCGGGGTTCGGAGCTTCTGGAAACACCATATATTTT.

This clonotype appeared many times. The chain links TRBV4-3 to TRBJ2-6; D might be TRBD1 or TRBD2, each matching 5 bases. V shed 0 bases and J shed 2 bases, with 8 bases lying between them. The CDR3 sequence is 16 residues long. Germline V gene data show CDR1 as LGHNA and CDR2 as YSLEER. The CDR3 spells CASSQDRGAGANVLTF. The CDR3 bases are TGCGCCAGCAGCCAAGATAGGGGAGCTGGGGCCAACGTCCTGACTTTC.

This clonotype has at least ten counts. CDR3 protein: CASSQDPGSTEAFF. The DNA for the CDR3 is TGTGCCAGCAGCCAAGATCCTGGGAGCACTGAAGCTTTCTTT. The V and J genes are TRBV4-2 and TRBJ1-1, with D unclear. CDR1 and CDR2 from the germline V gene are LGHNA and YNFKEQ. This CDR3 region has 14 residues. Trimming stripped 0 bases from V and 4 bases from J, with 9 bases between.

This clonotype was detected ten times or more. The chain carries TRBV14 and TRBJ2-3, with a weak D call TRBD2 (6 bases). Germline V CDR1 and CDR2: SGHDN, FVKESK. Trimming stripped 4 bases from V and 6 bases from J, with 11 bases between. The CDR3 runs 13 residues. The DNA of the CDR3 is TGTGCCAGCAGCCCGGACCTAGCGGATACGCAGTATTTT. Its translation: CASSPDLADTQYF.

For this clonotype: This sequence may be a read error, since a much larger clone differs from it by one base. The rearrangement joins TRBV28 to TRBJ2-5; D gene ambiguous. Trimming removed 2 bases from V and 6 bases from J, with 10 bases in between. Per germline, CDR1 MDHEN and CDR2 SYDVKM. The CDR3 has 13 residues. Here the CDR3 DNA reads TGTGCCAGCAGTTTACTGGGGTTGAAGACCCAGTACTTC. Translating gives CASSLLGLKTQYF.

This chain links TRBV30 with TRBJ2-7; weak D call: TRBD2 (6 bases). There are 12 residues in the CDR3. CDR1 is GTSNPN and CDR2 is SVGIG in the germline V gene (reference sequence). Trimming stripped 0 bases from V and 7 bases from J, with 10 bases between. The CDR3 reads CAWSVWAGEQYF. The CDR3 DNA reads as TGTGCCTGGAGTGTTTGGGCGGGGGAGCAGTACTTC.